This T cell receptor beta chain is from a study of cytomegalovirus exposure and HLA in healthy donors. V was clipped by 5 bases and J by 6 bases; unmatched bases: 8. The CDR3 covers 13 residues. Germline lookup yields CDR1 SGHNT and CDR2 YYREEE (reference sequence). Study-wide results and caveats: Researchers reported in a later analysis that a missense DCLRE1C variant was tied to TCR beta V- and J-gene trimming. Overall, approximately 150 TCR beta chains were annotated as cytomegalovirus-associated.

PCR primers comprised 60 Vbeta and 13 Jbeta primers. Original handling: Later work found 80 million to 85 million unique TCR beta chains, with roughly 11 million shared. Data came from immunoSEQ multiplex PCR; TCRdb stores just in-frame clones and leaves some out. Clone size and V and J calls were adopted from that table, with D and trimming inferred from the DNA. The repertoire holds about 140,000 clones, with around 80% as singletons. For this clone: Its antigen is still unknown.

The sample consisted of PBMCs. This chain joins TRBV5-4 and TRBJ2-7, with 7 bases matching TRBD2. This clonotype was sampled from a man aged 40-49 years in good health and CMV-seronegative. CDR3 protein: CASSFGLGGEQYF. In DNA, the CDR3 is TGTGCCAGCAGTTTTGGACTAGGAGGCGAGCAGTACTTC.